This T cell receptor beta chain stems from a study of liver allograft versus peripheral blood T cells. Study-wide background: Comparisons were made between T cell receptor repertoires found in transplanted livers and those circulating in recipients' peripheral blood. Study-wide findings and caveats: Liver allograft repertoires of T cell receptors reportedly diverged from peripheral blood repertoires.

This clonotype came up many times. The antigen is unknown. Between the trimmed V and J ends, which lost 5 bases and 0 bases, there was a span of 11 bases. This CDR3 is built from 15 residues. In germline, CDR1 is SEHNR, CDR2 FQNEAQ (reference sequence). One entry per CDR3 protein results from TCRdb running MiXCR on the reads. Here the sample spans over 10,000 distinct CDR3 sequences, about 19% being singletons. The receptor comes from a human patient who had a liver transplant. Part of the T cell pool may stem from the graft donor. The genes are TRBV7-9 and TRBJ2-4; D gene unclear. In DNA form, the CDR3 reads TGTGCCAGCAGCCCGATAGGTAAAGCCAAAAACATTCAGTACTTC. Residues: CASSPIGKAKNIQYF.